Listed here are 16 T cell receptor beta chains from one sample, sequenced in a study of blood T cells in healthy people across ages. A J-beta primer mix and a sample-barcoded 5' primer were used in a second PCR of about 7 to 12 cycles. TCRdb used MiXCR to reprocess the 5' RACE reads, holding one entry per CDR3 protein. The data hold hundreds of thousands of distinct CDR3 sequences, with approximately 40% observed a single time. Specimen: blood. Receptor source: a man older than 75 in good health.

The rearrangement joins TRBV6-2 or TRBV6-3 to TRBJ1-5, with D tentatively TRBD1 (5 bases). The length of the CDR3 is 17 residues. Germline values: CDR1 MNHEY, CDR2 SVGEGT. V dropped 2 bases and J dropped 0 bases, with 14 bases sitting between them. The CDR3 loop reads CASSYLGTPDSNQPQHF. The CDR3 nucleotides are TGTGCCAGCAGTTACCTAGGGACGCCGGATAGCAATCAGCCCCAGCATTTT.

This clonotype was detected ten times or more. The chain carries TRBV7-9 and TRBJ2-6; D is possibly TRBD2 (6 bases). CDR1 SEHNR and CDR2 FQNEAQ come from the germline V gene (reference sequence). Trimming shortened V by 0 bases and J by 0 bases, and 12 bases separated the two germline ends. CDR3 length: 18 amino acids. The CDR3 sequence: CASSLAEGLVSGANVLTF. The CDR3 DNA follows: TGTGCCAGCAGCTTAGCGGAGGGACTGGTCTCTGGGGCCAACGTCCTGACTTTC.

This chain uses TRBV13 with TRBJ2-3; 12 nucleotides match TRBD2. The germline gives CDR1 PRHDT, CDR2 FYEKMQ (reference sequence). The V segment lost 5 bases and the J segment 6 bases; nucleotides outside the gene matches: 6. This CDR3 spans 15 amino acids. This chain's CDR3 is CASSKTSGSLDTQYF. In DNA, the CDR3 is TGTGCCAGCAGCAAGACTAGCGGGAGCTTGGATACGCAGTATTTT.

This clonotype was found a few times. V gene TRBV5-8 combines with J gene TRBJ2-7; D assignment may be TRBD1 or TRBD2 (5 bases each). This CDR3 contains 14 residues. The V end was cut by 2 bases, the J end by 0 bases, with 9 bases between. Germline CDR1 and CDR2: SGHTS and YDEGEE. This CDR3 is CASSFPGSSYEQYF. As DNA, the CDR3 is TGTGCCAGCAGCTTTCCAGGGAGCTCCTACGAGCAGTACTTC.

The CDR3 DNA reads as TGTGCCAGTTCGGACGGGGACTTGCACAATGAGCAGTTCTTC. The encoded protein is CASSDGDLHNEQFF. This rearrangement joins TRBV9 to TRBJ2-1; possibly TRBD2 for D (6 bases). The CDR3 has 14 residues. Germline V CDR1 and CDR2: SGDLS, YYNGEE. V was pared by 8 bases and J by 5 bases, with 17 bases between.

The V call is TRBV2, the J call TRBJ2-3; 8 bases align to TRBD1. This CDR3 has 16 amino acids. With V trimmed by 7 bases and J by 6 bases, 15 bases remained unmatched. Germline-derived CDR1 and CDR2 are SNHLY and FYNNEI. The CDR3 spells CASTTPTGVKWDTQYF. CDR3 coding DNA: TGTGCCAGCACAACACCGACAGGGGTAAAGTGGGATACGCAGTATTTT.

The chain has TRBV20-1 and TRBJ2-5, with a tentative D call TRBD2 (5 bases). Judging by the DNA end, TRBJ2-7 fits better; the J call may be wrong. The CDR3 is made up of 15 amino acids. CDR1 and CDR2 (germline): DFQATT, SNEGSKA (reference sequence). The CDR3 coding sequence is TGCAGTGCAACCAGGACCGGGATACCCTCCTACGAGCAGTACTTC. Protein sequence: CSATRTGIPSYEQYF.

This clonotype was found a few times. The rearrangement uses TRBV20-1 and TRBJ2-7; 8 bases are shared with TRBD2. The CDR3 spans 16 residues. The germline V gene encodes CDR1 DFQATT and CDR2 SNEGSKA (reference sequence). V shed 0 bases and J 0 bases; nucleotides not matched to a gene: 7. The CDR3 loop reads CSARDQAGAYSYEQYF. Written as DNA, the CDR3 is TGCAGTGCTAGAGATCAAGCGGGGGCGTACTCCTACGAGCAGTACTTC.

This clonotype occurred a few times. The genes are TRBV20-1 and TRBJ2-1; tentatively, D is TRBD2 (7 bases). Germline V gene data show CDR1 as DFQATT and CDR2 as SNEGSKA (reference sequence). This CDR3 contains 19 residues. Trimming took 3 bases from V and 9 from J, leaving 33 bases between them. The CDR3 coding sequence is TGCAGTGCTAGCCAAGACCAATATAGCGGAGGGGGGGCTGAAGCTGAGCAGTTCTTC. Its translation is CSASQDQYSGGGAEAEQFF.

V is TRBV4-3 and J is TRBJ1-2; D remains ambiguous. Between the trimmed V and J ends, which lost 1 base and 4 bases, there was a span of 10 bases. CDR1 LGHNA and CDR2 YSLEER come from the germline V gene. This CDR3 is 14 amino acids long. The CDR3 here is CASSQAGNGYGYTF. Here the CDR3 DNA reads TGCGCCAGCAGCCAAGCGGGCAACGGCTATGGCTACACCTTC.

Ten or more counts support this clonotype. The J gene is TRBJ2-7, the V gene TRBV7-2; maybe TRBD2 (5 bases). Trimming stripped 5 bases from V and 3 bases from J, with 8 bases between. From germline, CDR1 is SGHTA and CDR2 FQGNSA. CDR3 size: 12 residues. CDR3 in amino acids: CASSDYNYEQYF. In nucleotides, the CDR3 is TGTGCCAGCAGCGACTACAACTACGAGCAGTACTTC.

The gene calls are TRBV7-9 and TRBJ2-1; 11 bases are shared with TRBD2. The CDR3 has 14 residues. Germline assignment: CDR1 SEHNR and CDR2 FQNEAQ (reference sequence). Trimming cost V 1 base and J 15 bases; bases outside gene matches: 8. The CDR3 DNA is TGTGCCAGCAGCTTAGTAGAGACTAGCGGGATTGCGTTCTTC. This translates into CASSLVETSGIAFF. Using reference TRBV7-9 and TRBJ2-1 for the parts outside the CDR3, the full variable domain is DTGVSQNPRHKITKRGQNVTFRCDPISEHNRLYWYRQTLGQGPEFLTYFQNEAQLEKSRLLSDRFSAERPKGSFSTLEIQRTEQGDSAMYLCASSLVETSGIAFFGPGTRLTVL.

The chain joins TRBV5-4 to TRBJ2-3; TRBD2 is a possible D gene (6 bases). Germline V gene lookup returns CDR1 SGHNT and CDR2 YYREEE (reference sequence). This CDR3 contains 14 residues. Between the trimmed V and J ends, which lost 3 bases and 6 bases, there was a span of 14 bases. The CDR3 loop reads CASSSSSARDTQYF. CDR3 bases: TGTGCCAGCAGCTCTTCTAGCGCGCGGGATACGCAGTATTTT.

V usage is TRBV7-2 and J usage is TRBJ2-2; D possibly corresponds to TRBD2 (6 bases). Germline V gene lookup returns CDR1 SGHTA and CDR2 FQGNSA. The length of the CDR3 is 14 residues. Trimming removed 4 bases from V and 7 bases from J, with 13 bases in between. CDR3 DNA sequence: TGTGCCAGCAGCTCCAGAGGACTATTCGGGGAGCTGTTTTTT. Protein product: CASSSRGLFGELFF. Combining the CDR3 with reference TRBV7-2 and TRBJ2-2 gives the whole variable domain GAGVSQSPSNKVTEKGKDVELRCDPISGHTALYWYRQSLGQGLEFLIYFQGNSAPDKSGLPSDRFSAERTGGSVSTLTIQRTQQEDSAVYLCASSSRGLFGELFFGEGSRLTVL.

This clonotype has just a few counts. V and J are TRBV12-3 or TRBV12-4 and TRBJ2-7; 8 bases are shared with TRBD1. The CDR3 consists of 13 residues. V shed 4 bases, J shed 5 bases, and the junction held 4 bases outside the gene matches. The DNA for the CDR3 is TGTGCCAGCAGTTCGTCGACAGGGGACGAGCAGTACTTC. This sequence encodes CASSSSTGDEQYF.

This clonotype appeared a few times. The chain has TRBV5-1 and TRBJ2-7; maybe TRBD2 (5 bases). This CDR3 region has 15 residues. Looked up from germline, CDR1 is SGHRS and CDR2 is YFSETQ. The germline V and J ends were trimmed by 1 base and 2 bases, with 13 bases remaining between them. The CDR3 region is CASSLLATPTYEQYF. The CDR3 nucleotides read TGCGCCAGCAGCTTGTTAGCGACACCAACCTACGAGCAGTACTTC.